This is a list of T cell receptor beta chains from one sample in a study of blood T cells in healthy people across ages. TCRdb called the 5' RACE reads again in MiXCR, with one record for every CDR3 protein. The repertoire consists of 1.5 million to 1.8 million distinct CDR3 sequences, with roughly two fifths occurring once and the leading ten covering about 4.1%. Specimen: blood. The receptor set was obtained from a woman under 30 in good health. CDR3s include the opening cysteine and the closing phenylalanine or tryptophan. D genes are given only for firm matches. Expanded clones are given a class, and other clones once, few, many or no size at all.

DNA | CDR3 | size | J | V | D
TGCAGTGCTAGGGGACTAGCGGGAGGAGGAGCTTACAATGAGCAGTACTTC | CSARGLAGGGAYNEQYF | - | TRBJ2-7 | TRBV20-1 | TRBD2
TGTGCCAGCAGCCATGGACGCTCCACAGATACGCAGTATTTT | CASSHGRSTDTQYF | - | TRBJ2-3 | TRBV3-1 | -
TGTGCCAGCAGCTTAAAGAAGCGCGGGCGGGCTGAGCAGTTCTTC | CASSLKKRGRAEQFF | few | TRBJ2-1 | TRBV7-9 | -
TGCGCCAGCAGCCAAGACCCCCTGGGAGGGCTTCGCAATGAGCAGTTCTTC | CASSQDPLGGLRNEQFF | - | TRBJ2-1 | TRBV4-3 | TRBD2
TGTGCCACCAGTGATGGGTATGGACAGGGGACATACAATGAGCAGTTCTTC | CATSDGYGQGTYNEQFF | - | TRBJ2-1 | TRBV24-1 | TRBD1
TGTGCCAGCAGCGCTCTAGGGGGATTCTTAGATACGCAGTATTTT | CASSALGGFLDTQYF | few | TRBJ2-3 | TRBV7-9 | -
TGCAGTGCTAGGGGAGGGCCCAAAATGAACACTGAAGCTTTCTTT | CSARGGPKMNTEAFF | few | TRBJ1-1 | TRBV20-1 | -
TGTGCCAGCAGCCCAGGGACAGGGCGGGGGGGCCGCACAGATACGCAGTATTTT | CASSPGTGRGGRTDTQYF | - | TRBJ2-3 | TRBV11-2 | -
TGCGCCAGCAGCCAAGACTCAGCAACATCCTACAATGAGCAGTTCTTC | CASSQDSATSYNEQFF | many | TRBJ2-1 | TRBV4-3 | -
TGTGCCAGCAGTTCCCCGGACAGGGAGAATGAGCAGTTCTTC | CASSSPDRENEQFF | few | TRBJ2-1 | TRBV12-3/TRBV12-4 | TRBD1
TGTGCCAGCAGGTTTGGTATTGGTCAACAAGAGACCCAGTACTTC | CASRFGIGQQETQYF | - | TRBJ2-5 | TRBV27 | -
TGTGCCAGCAGCCAAGAGGGGGCCGACTATGGCTACACCTTC | CASSQEGADYGYTF | - | TRBJ1-2 | TRBV3-1 | -
TGTGCCAGCAACCATCGGGTCTCCTACGAGCAGTACTTC | CASNHRVSYEQYF | few | TRBJ2-7 | TRBV6-2/TRBV6-3 | -
TGTGCCAGCGGGGGGCCCTACGAGCAGTACTTC | CASGGPYEQYF | - | TRBJ2-7 | TRBV27 | -
TGCAGTGCTAGAGCCCGCCACGATTATAGCAATCAGCCCCAGCATTTT | CSARARHDYSNQPQHF | few | TRBJ1-5 | TRBV20-1 | -
TGCAGCGTTGAATCCCGGGCCCTCCATCGGTCTGGAAACACCATATATTTT | CSVESRALHRSGNTIYF | few | TRBJ1-3 | TRBV29-1 | -
TGTGCCAGCGCCCGCTCGGGTCAGGATACGCAGTATTTT | CASARSGQDTQYF | once | TRBJ2-3 | TRBV3-1 | -
TGTGTCAGTTTGGGACAGAGCCCCTACAATGAGCAGTTCTTC | CVSLGQSPYNEQFF | - | TRBJ2-1 | TRBV27 | TRBD1
TGTGCCAGCAGCTCCTCAGCCTCTAGCACAGATACGCAGTATTTT | CASSSSASSTDTQYF | few | TRBJ2-3 | TRBV11-2 | -
TGCGCCAGCAGCCAAGATCTTCACAGTCGGCGGGCTGACAATGAGCAGTTCTTC | CASSQDLHSRRADNEQFF | - | TRBJ2-1 | TRBV4-3 | -
TGTGCCAGCAGCCCCGGGAGTTTCCAGCCCCAGCATTTT | CASSPGSFQPQHF | few | TRBJ1-5 | TRBV6-6 | -
TGTGCTAGCAGCCCCGACGGGCGGGGCACAGATACGCAGTATTTT | CASSPDGRGTDTQYF | few | TRBJ2-3 | TRBV7-7 | -
TGTACCAGCAGTCCACAGGGACGGAACACTGAAGCTTTCTTT | CTSSPQGRNTEAFF | - | TRBJ1-1 | TRBV27 | -
TGCACCAGCACCCTTTCGAGGACGGGCTTCACAGATACGCAGTATTTT | CTSTLSRTGFTDTQYF | - | TRBJ2-3 | TRBV4-1 | -
TGCGCCAGCAGCCATAAAGTATACCAAGAGACCCAGTACTTC | CASSHKVYQETQYF | - | TRBJ2-5 | TRBV4-1 | -
TGCAGTGCCTACAAAGGGGACTATGGCTACACCTTC | CSAYKGDYGYTF | - | TRBJ1-2 | TRBV20-1 | -
TGTGCCAGCAGTGACTCGACGCCGGGACTAGCGGGAGTCTGGTCCTACAATGAGCAGTTCTTC | CASSDSTPGLAGVWSYNEQFF | - | TRBJ2-1 | TRBV6-4 | TRBD2
TGTGCCAGCAGCGGCGGGACTCAGCTCACCTACAATGAGCAGTTCTTC | CASSGGTQLTYNEQFF | many | TRBJ2-1 | TRBV9 | -
TGTGCCAGCAGCTTTAAATGGGGGATCCAGAGTACAGATACGCAGTATTTT | CASSFKWGIQSTDTQYF | few | TRBJ2-3 | TRBV5-6 | -
TGCGCCAGCAGACAAAATGTCGGGGGAAAACTGTTTTTT | CASRQNVGGKLFF | - | TRBJ1-4 | TRBV4-3 | -
TGTGCCAGCTCACCTCCGGACAGGGGTAGAGCTGAAGCTTTCTTT | CASSPPDRGRAEAFF | - | TRBJ1-1 | TRBV18 | TRBD1
TGTGCCAGCAGTTTTAAAGGAGACAATGAGCAGTTCTTC | CASSFKGDNEQFF | - | TRBJ2-1 | TRBV12-3/TRBV12-4 | -
TGTGCCAGCAGTCCGCGCGACGGCCCGACAGAGACCCAGTACTTC | CASSPRDGPTETQYF | few | TRBJ2-5 | TRBV12-3/TRBV12-4 | -
TGCGCCAGCAGCCAAGTTGAGGGAAGTCAGCCCCAGCATTTT | CASSQVEGSQPQHF | few | TRBJ1-5 | TRBV4-1 | -
TGTGCCTCACCAGACGCAGGCCCGGCTGGCTACACCTTC | CASPDAGPAGYTF | - | TRBJ1-2 | TRBV18 | -
TGCAGTGCTAGGGACAGAATCCTAGGCAATCAGCCCCAGCATTTT | CSARDRILGNQPQHF | - | TRBJ1-5 | TRBV20-1 | -
TGCAGTGCTAGAGATCCCAGCGCGTCCTACAATGAGCAGTTCTTC | CSARDPSASYNEQFF | - | TRBJ2-1 | TRBV20-1 | -
TGTGCCAGCAGTTTCTACGTCGGGTCCGACGAGCAGTACTTC | CASSFYVGSDEQYF | - | TRBJ2-7 | TRBV6-2/TRBV6-3 | -
TGTGCCAGCAGCCCCCGGGACAGGTCCACAGATACGCAGTATTTT | CASSPRDRSTDTQYF | few | TRBJ2-3 | TRBV13 | TRBD1
TGTGCCAGCAGCGTAGTTCTCGAACTAGCGGGAGCCGGGGATACGCAGTATTTT | CASSVVLELAGAGDTQYF | - | TRBJ2-3 | TRBV9 | TRBD2
TGCAGCGTTACGGGGGTTGTAGAGACCCAGTACTTC | CSVTGVVETQYF | few | TRBJ2-5 | TRBV29-1 | -
TGTGCCAGCAGCTTAGATCAGACTAGACCGTACCAAGAGACCCAGTACTTC | CASSLDQTRPYQETQYF | few | TRBJ2-5 | TRBV11-2 | -